This TCR beta chain is from a study of blood T cell repertoires in COVID-19 (dated by TCRdb to the early 2020s). For the wider study: Samples from collaborators originated in the United States, Italy and Spain and spanned both the acute and convalescent phases of COVID-19. The material from the prospective study consisted of cDNA or gDNA derived from T cells, B-cell-depleted T cells, or PBMCs. Subjects who had been exposed to COVID-19, were actively infected with it, or had recovered from it provided the deeply sampled blood TCRbeta repertoires that made up the dataset. A freely available public database, intended as a resource for researchers studying the immune response to SARS-CoV-2, is where the repertoires were released. The samples were drawn from two sources: the first 160 participants of the ongoing ImmuneRACE study, and 1,000 to 1,500 subjects contributed by 6 global collaborators. A de-identified subject ID, COVID-19 status, age in years and sex were almost always included in the sample metadata. HLA class I and class II types, where available, came from metadata supplied by the sample provider rather than from assay-based typing.

In regard to this clone: It has no known antigen specificity. Base quality data are lacking; no much larger clone is found one base away.

The immunoSEQ Assay, a bias-controlled multiplex PCR, was used to amplify TCRbeta CDR3 regions from genomic DNA. As for the original processing: The number of nucleated cells in each sample was estimated by amplification of reference gene primers within the assay. To quantify the absolute abundance of each unique TCRbeta CDR3 rearrangement, sequence reads were collapsed and filtered. Productive Simpson clonality was computed per sample as the square root of Simpson's diversity index over productive rearrangements. This is the immuneACCESS table as TCRdb keeps it, with only in-frame sequences that have V and J called. A part of the clones is gone; compared with another copy, unresolved V genes explain less than half, and the rest is unexplained. V, J and clone size are taken as reported in that table, and D and trimming were inferred from the DNA itself. Here the sample has approximately 63,000 clones; more than 85% occur a single time. 5.1% of the sample is held by the ten biggest clonotypes.

Collaborating institutions collected whole blood in K2EDTA tubes following their own protocols. For TCRbeta analysis, collaborator samples were shipped as frozen whole blood, as isolated PBMCs, or as DNA extracted from either sample type. Broader findings and caveats from the paper: How much clinical and demographic metadata was included differed by source and by participant, and the metadata was provided uncurated.

From cysteine to phenylalanine, the CDR3 is 14 amino acids long. CDR3 DNA only is kept here, 42 bases in frame from base 1. V is trimmed back by 2 bases and J by 10 bases, and the junction contains 8 bases that no gene match accounts for. Via the germline V gene, CDR1 is MNHNS and CDR2 SASEGT. Here the chain combines TRBV6-1 and TRBJ1-1; 9 central nucleotides agree with TRBD1. The sequencing sample was made of peripheral blood. The TCR sequence derives from an elderly man in a cohort sampled during active COVID-19. The CDR3 here reads CASSENRDREAAFF. The DNA sequence is given as TGTGCCAGCAGTGAAAACCGGGACAGGGAGGCAGCTTTCTTT.